The sequence of this TCR beta chain was determined in a study of memory CD4+ T cells and cytomegalovirus serostatus. Findings and caveats of the study: Suggested: most of the CMV-linked TCR signature lies in CD4+ memory cells. Each of roughly 65 CMV-associated TCRbeta sequences occurred in one to five individuals.

Sequencing used immunoSEQ multiplex PCR; TCRdb keeps in-frame clones, though not all of them. The table records tens of thousands of clones, just under 80% of them present only once. Trimming cost V 0 bases and J 2 bases, with 9 bases left between them. The CDR3 covers 15 residues. Germline V gives CDR1 SGHDT, CDR2 YYEEEE. This clone was seen just once. Antigen specificity is unknown. Single viable CD3+CD4+CD8-CD45RO+ cells were sorted as the memory CD4+ T cells. Donors' CMV status reflects serum IgG against pp150, pp28, p38, p52. Positive selection with CD4 microbeads enriched total CD4+ T cells. This TCR came from an adult in good health and CMV-seronegative. Sequences were obtained from memory CD4+ T cells from blood. The genes are TRBV5-6 and TRBJ2-1; no definite D call. For the CDR3, the DNA is TGTGCCAGCAGCTTGGCTCCTCCCACCTACAATGAGCAGTTCTTC. Amino acid sequence: CASSLAPPTYNEQFF.